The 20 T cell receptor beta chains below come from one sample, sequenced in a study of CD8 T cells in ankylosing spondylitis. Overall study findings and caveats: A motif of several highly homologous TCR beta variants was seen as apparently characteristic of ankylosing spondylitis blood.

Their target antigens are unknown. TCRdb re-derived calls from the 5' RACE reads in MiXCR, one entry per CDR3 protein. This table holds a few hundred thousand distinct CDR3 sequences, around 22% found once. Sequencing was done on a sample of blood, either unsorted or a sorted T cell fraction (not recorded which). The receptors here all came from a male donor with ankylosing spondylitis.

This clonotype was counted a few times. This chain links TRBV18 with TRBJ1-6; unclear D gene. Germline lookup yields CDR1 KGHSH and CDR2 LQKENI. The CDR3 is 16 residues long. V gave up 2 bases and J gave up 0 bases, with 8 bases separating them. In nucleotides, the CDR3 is TGTGCCAGCTCACCATCGCAGAGCTCCTATAATTCACCCCTCCACTTT. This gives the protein CASSPSQSSYNSPLHF. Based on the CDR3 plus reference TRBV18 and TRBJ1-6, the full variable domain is NAGVMQNPRHLVRRRGQEARLRCSPMKGHSHVYWYRQLPEEGLKFMVYLQKENIIDESGMPKERFSAEFPKEGPSILRIQQVVRGDSAAYFCASSPSQSSYNSPLHFGNGTRLTVT.

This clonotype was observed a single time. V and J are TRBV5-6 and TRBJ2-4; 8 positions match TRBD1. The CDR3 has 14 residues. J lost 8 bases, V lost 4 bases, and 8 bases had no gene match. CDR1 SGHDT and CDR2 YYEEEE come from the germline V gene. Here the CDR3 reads CASSQGTGVDIQYF. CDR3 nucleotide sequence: TGTGCCAGCAGCCAGGGGACAGGTGTGGACATTCAGTACTTC.

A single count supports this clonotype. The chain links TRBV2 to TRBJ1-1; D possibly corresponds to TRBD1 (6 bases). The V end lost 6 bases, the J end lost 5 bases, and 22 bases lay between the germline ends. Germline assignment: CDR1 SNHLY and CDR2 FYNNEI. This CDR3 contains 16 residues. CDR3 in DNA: TGTGCCAGCAGCCCTAAGGGGGGCCGGTCGGGGACTGAAGCTTTCTTT. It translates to CASSPKGGRSGTEAFF.

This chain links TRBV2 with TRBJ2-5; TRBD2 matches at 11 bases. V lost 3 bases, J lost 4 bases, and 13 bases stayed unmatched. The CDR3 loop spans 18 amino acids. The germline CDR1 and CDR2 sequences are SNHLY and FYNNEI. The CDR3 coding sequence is TGTGCCAGCAGTGACCCAGGGGGCACTAGCGGGAGTGGAGAGACCCAGTACTTC. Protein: CASSDPGGTSGSGETQYF.

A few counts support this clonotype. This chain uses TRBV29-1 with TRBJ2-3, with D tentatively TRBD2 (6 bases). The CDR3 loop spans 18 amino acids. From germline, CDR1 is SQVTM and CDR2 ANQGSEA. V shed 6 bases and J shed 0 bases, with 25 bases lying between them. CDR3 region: CSVEGAPQLFTSTDTQYF. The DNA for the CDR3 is TGCAGCGTGGAGGGAGCTCCTCAACTCTTTACTAGCACAGATACGCAGTATTTT.

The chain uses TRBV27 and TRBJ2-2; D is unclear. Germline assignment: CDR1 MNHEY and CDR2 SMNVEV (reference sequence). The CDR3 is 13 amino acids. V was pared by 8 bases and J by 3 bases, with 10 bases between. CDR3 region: CASLGPYTGELFF. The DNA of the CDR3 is TGTGCCAGCCTTGGCCCTTACACCGGGGAGCTGTTTTTT.

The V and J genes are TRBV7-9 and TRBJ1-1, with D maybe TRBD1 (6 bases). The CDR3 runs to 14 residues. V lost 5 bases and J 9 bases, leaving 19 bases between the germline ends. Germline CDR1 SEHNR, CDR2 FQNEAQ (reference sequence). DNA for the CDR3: TGTGCCAGCAGCAGCGGGGACACGAGAACGAAAGCTTTCTTT. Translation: CASSSGDTRTKAFF.

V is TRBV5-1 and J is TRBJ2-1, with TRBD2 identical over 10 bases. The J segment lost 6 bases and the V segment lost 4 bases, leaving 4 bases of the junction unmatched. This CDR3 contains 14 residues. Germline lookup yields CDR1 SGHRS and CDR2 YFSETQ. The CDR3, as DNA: TGCGCCAGCAGCGCTAGCGGGAGCAGCAATGAGCAGTTCTTC. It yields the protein CASSASGSSNEQFF.

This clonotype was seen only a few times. The CDR3 loop is CSASGGQELAKNIQYF. The CDR3 DNA reads as TGCAGTGCTAGTGGCGGACAGGAATTAGCCAAAAACATTCAGTACTTC. The chain joins TRBV20-1 to TRBJ2-4, with 7 nucleotides matching TRBD1. Germline lookup yields CDR1 DFQATT and CDR2 SNEGSKA (reference sequence). Trimming cost V 3 bases and J 0 bases; bases outside gene matches: 8. The CDR3 length is 16 residues.

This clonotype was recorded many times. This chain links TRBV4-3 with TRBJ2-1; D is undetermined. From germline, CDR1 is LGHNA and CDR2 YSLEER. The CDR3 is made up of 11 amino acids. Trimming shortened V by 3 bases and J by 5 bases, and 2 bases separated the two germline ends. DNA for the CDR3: TGCGCCAGCAGCCATAACAATGAGCAGTTCTTC. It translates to CASSHNNEQFF.

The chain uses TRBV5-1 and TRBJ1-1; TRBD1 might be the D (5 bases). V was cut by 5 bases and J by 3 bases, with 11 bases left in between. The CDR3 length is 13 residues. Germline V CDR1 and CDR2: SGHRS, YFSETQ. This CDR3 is CASREGVDTEAFF. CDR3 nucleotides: TGCGCCAGCAGGGAAGGGGTTGACACTGAAGCTTTCTTT.

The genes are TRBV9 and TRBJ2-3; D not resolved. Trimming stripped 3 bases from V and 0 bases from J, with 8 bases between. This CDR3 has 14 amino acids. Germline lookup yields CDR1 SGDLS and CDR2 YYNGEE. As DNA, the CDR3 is TGTGCCAGCAGCGGGCGGATTAGCACAGATACGCAGTATTTT. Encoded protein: CASSGRISTDTQYF.

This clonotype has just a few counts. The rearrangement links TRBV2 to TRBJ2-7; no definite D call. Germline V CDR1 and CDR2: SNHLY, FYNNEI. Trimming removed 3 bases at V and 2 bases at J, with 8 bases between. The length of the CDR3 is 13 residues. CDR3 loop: CASSDGAAYEQYF. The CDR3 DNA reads TGTGCCAGCAGTGACGGCGCCGCCTACGAGCAGTACTTC.

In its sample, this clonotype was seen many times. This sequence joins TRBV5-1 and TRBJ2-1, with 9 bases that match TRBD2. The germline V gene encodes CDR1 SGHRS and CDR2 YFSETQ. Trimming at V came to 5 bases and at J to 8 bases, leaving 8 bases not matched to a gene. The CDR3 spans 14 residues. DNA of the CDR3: TGCGCCAGCAGTCTAGCGGGAAGTTGGGATGAGCAGTTCTTC. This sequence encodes CASSLAGSWDEQFF.

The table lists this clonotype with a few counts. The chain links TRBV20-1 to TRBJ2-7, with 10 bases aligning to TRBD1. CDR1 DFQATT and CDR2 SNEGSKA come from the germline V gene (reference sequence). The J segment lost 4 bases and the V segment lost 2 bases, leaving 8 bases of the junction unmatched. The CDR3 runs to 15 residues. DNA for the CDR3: TGCAGTGCTAGACATACGGGACAGGGGTTATACGAGCAGTACTTC. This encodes CSARHTGQGLYEQYF.

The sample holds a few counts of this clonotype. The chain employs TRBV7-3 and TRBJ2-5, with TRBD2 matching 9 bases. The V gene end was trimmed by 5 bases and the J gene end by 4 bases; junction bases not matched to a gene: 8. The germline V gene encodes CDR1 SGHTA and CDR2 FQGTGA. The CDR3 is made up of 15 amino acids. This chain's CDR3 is CASSPMGLAPETQYF. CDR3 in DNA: TGTGCCAGCAGCCCAATGGGACTAGCTCCAGAGACCCAGTACTTC.

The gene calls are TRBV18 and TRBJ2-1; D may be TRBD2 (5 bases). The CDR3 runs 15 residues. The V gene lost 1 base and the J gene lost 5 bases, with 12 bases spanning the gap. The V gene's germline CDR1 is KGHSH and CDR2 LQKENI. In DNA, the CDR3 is TGTGCCAGCTCACCACGTTCGGGATCCAACAATGAGCAGTTCTTC. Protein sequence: CASSPRSGSNNEQFF.

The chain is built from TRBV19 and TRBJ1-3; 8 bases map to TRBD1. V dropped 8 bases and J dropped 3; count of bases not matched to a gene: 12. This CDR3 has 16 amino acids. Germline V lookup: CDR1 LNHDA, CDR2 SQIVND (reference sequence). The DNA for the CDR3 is TGTGCCAGTCAAAGAGCGCGACAGGGGCTTGGAAACACCATATATTTT. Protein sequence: CASQRARQGLGNTIYF.

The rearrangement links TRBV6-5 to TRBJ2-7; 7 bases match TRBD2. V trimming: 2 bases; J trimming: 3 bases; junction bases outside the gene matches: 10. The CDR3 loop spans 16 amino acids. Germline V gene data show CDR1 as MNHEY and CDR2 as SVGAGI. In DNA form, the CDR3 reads TGTGCCAGCAGTTACCCTTCGGGACTACCCTACTACGAGCAGTACTTC. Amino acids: CASSYPSGLPYYEQYF.

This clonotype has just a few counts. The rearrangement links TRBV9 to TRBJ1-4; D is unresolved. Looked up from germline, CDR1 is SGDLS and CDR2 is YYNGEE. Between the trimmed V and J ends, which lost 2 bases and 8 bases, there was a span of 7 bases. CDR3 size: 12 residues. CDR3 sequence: CASSVRGEKLFF. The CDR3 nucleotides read TGTGCCAGCAGCGTTCGAGGGGAAAAACTGTTTTTT.